This TCR beta chain was observed in a study of radiation and T cells in renal cell carcinoma. Noted time point: blood 4 weeks post-SBRT, at nephrectomy. Treatment specified: 15 Gy SBRT to primary tumor, nephrectomy 4 weeks later. Nephrectomy followed 15 Gy stereotactic body radiation by 4 weeks. The tumor was a clear cell renal cell carcinoma. Libraries were prepared by immunoSEQ multiplex PCR; TCRdb keeps only in-frame clonotypes and omits some of them. Among over 35,000 clones, 70% to 85% were seen once, and the ten largest hold 25% to 35%. Germline loops: CDR1 LGHNA, CDR2 YSLEER. There are 16 residues in the CDR3. Trimming took 2 bases from V and 3 from J; bases not matched to a gene: 2.

The rearrangement joins TRBV4-3 to TRBJ2-2; 11 bases map to TRBD2. The clonotype was recovered from a woman in her 70s with renal cell carcinoma. The sample consisted of blood, taken from a patient whose treatment included radiotherapy and nephrectomy. This CDR3 reads CASSQIAGGDTGELFF. CDR3 in DNA: TGCGCCAGCAGCCAAATAGCGGGAGGGGACACCGGGGAGCTGTTTTTT.